The sequence of this T cell receptor (beta chain) was determined in a study of OX40 agonist ivuxolimab in advanced cancers. About the investigation overall: Ivuxolimab was an agonistic, fully human IgG2 monoclonal antibody directed against OX40 (CD134), a costimulatory receptor. Partial responses occurred in three dose-escalation patients: two with cutaneous melanoma and one with hepatocellular carcinoma. Of the approximately 53 patients in dose escalation, around 20 had hepatocellular carcinoma, some 15 had melanoma, 9 had renal cell carcinoma and 9 had head and neck cancer. The paper covers the monotherapy dose-escalation part of the phase I ivuxolimab trial, which included N ≈ 50 patients. Prior anti-PD-1, anti-PD-L1 or anti-CTLA-4 therapy was permitted, and approximately 41% of dose-escalation patients had received checkpoint inhibitors. In the dose-escalation cohort, around four fifths of patients were male, and the mean age was approximately 60 years, with a range of roughly 20 to 80. Intravenous ivuxolimab was administered to patients every 2 weeks at six dose levels: 0.01, 0.1, 0.3, 1.5, 3 and 10 mg/kg. The purpose of peripheral TCRbeta sequencing was to test whether ivuxolimab changed TCR sequence diversity and led to clonal T-cell expansion.

The paper's findings and limits, for the study overall: At doses of 0.1 to 3.0 mg/kg, clonal expansion of both CD4+ and CD8+ T cells in blood was seen between baseline and week 6. After ivuxolimab, more expanded clones were found on average in CD8+ T cells than in CD4+ T cells. Low levels of normalized T-cell clonal expansion were also seen in some patients who did not respond. The antigen specificity of the peripheral T cells that underwent clonal expansion was not determined. Partial responders in the 0.1-3.0 mg/kg groups had among the lowest normalized peripheral clonal expansion, especially among CD8+ T cells.

Genomic DNA was isolated from the sorted cells so that the TCRbeta CDR3 region could be sequenced. The immunoSEQ Assay was used to sequence the TCRbeta CDR3 regions. This is the immuneACCESS table as TCRdb keeps it, with only in-frame sequences that have V and J called. A part of the clones is gone; compared with another copy, unresolved V genes explain less than half, and the rest is unexplained. For this sample there are 40,000 or so clones; approximately 86% appear just once. Approximately 13% of the sample goes to the ten largest clones. The trial excluded patients who had a history of autoimmune disease or were on systemic immunosuppression. Peripheral blood for TCR sequencing was drawn from every dose cohort at baseline, at cycle 4 day 1 and at cycle 7 day 1. The samples were drawn from a first-in-human, open-label, multicenter phase I dose-escalation trial of ivuxolimab. Adults with locally advanced or metastatic melanoma, renal cell carcinoma, hepatocellular carcinoma or head and neck squamous cell carcinoma were enrolled in the trial. Before TCR sequencing, CD4+ T cells and CD8+ T cells were sorted from peripheral blood as separate populations.

As regards this clone: No antigen is known for it. No much larger clonotype is one base removed from it; base qualities were not supplied.

The specimen was CD4+ or CD8+ T cells sorted from blood, collected in a trial of the OX40 agonist ivuxolimab. The receptor comes from an adult with an advanced solid tumor such as melanoma, head and neck, liver or kidney cancer.

In nucleotides, the sequence is TGTGCCAGCAGCTCGAACCCTCGCGCGACTAATGAAAAACTGTTTTTT. Translated, it reads CASSSNPRATNEKLFF. The V and J segments used are TRBV14 and TRBJ1-4, with no D gene named confidently. The CDR3 spans 16 residues, from the cysteine through the phenylalanine. The entry retains the CDR3 DNA only, 48 bases that are in frame from base 1. The junction shows trimming of 5 bases on V and 2 bases on J, plus 15 bases between the germline ends. The germline V gene specifies SGHDN as CDR1 and FVKESK as CDR2.